Following are 10 T cell receptor beta chains from one sample sequenced in a study of long-term antiretroviral therapy in people with HIV. They ran version v3.0 of the immunoSEQ assay at survey level. Profiled with immunoSEQ multiplex PCR; TCRdb holds only in-frame clones, not every one. The sample has about 17,000 clones, 80% to 90% seen once; the top ten hold about 9%. The material sequenced was unsorted PBMCs, taken 0.3 years after starting antiretroviral therapy. The receptors were sampled from a man between 18 and 35 years old with HIV.

The gene calls are TRBV6-5 and TRBJ2-1; D is unresolved. V lost 5 bases and J 5 bases, leaving 16 bases between the germline ends. Looked up from germline, CDR1 is MNHEY and CDR2 is SVGAGI. CDR3 size: 15 residues. The CDR3 region has the DNA TGTGCCAGCAGTCGAACCTACCCTACAGACAATGAGCAGTTCTTC. It encodes CASSRTYPTDNEQFF.

V gene TRBV19 combines with J gene TRBJ2-7, with D unclear. Germline CDR1 and CDR2: LNHDA and SQIVND (reference sequence). This CDR3 region has 15 residues. V was cut by 3 bases and J by 2 bases, with 14 bases left in between. This CDR3 reads CASSMDPTPTYEQYF. As DNA, the CDR3 is TGTGCCAGTAGTATGGACCCCACCCCCACCTACGAGCAGTACTTC.

This chain connects TRBV5-6 to TRBJ2-7; TRBD1 or TRBD2 may be the D gene (6 bases each). The V gene lost 1 base and the J gene lost 3 bases, with 14 bases spanning the gap. Germline-derived CDR1 and CDR2 are SGHDT and YYEEEE. The CDR3 length is 15 residues. The CDR3 is CASSLNRGGIYEQYF. The CDR3 nucleotides read TGTGCCAGCAGCTTGAACCGAGGGGGGATCTACGAGCAGTACTTC. Looking up the rest from reference TRBV5-6 and TRBJ2-7 gives the full variable domain: DAGVTQSPTHLIKTRGQQVTLRCSPKSGHDTVSWYQQALGQGPQFIFQYYEEEERQRGNFPDRFSGHQFPNYSSELNVNALLLGDSALYLCASSLNRGGIYEQYFGPGTRLTVT.

The rearrangement uses TRBV7-3 and TRBJ2-3; D gene ambiguous. Looked up from germline, CDR1 is SGHTA and CDR2 is FQGTGA. The V end was cut by 2 bases, the J end by 5 bases, with 5 bases between. This CDR3 is 12 amino acids long. CDR3 DNA: TGTGCCAGCAGCTTAGTGGGAGATACGCAGTATTTT. Amino acid sequence: CASSLVGDTQYF.

The chain is built from TRBV7-9 and TRBJ1-2, with 7 bases identical to TRBD1. The junction had 3 bases not matched to a gene; V was cut back by 4 bases and J by 4 bases. This CDR3 is built from 13 residues. Germline CDR1 and CDR2: SEHNR and FQNEAQ (reference sequence). For the CDR3, the DNA is TGTGCCAGCAGCTCCGGGACAGTCTATGGCTACACCTTC. The encoded protein is CASSSGTVYGYTF.

The chain combines TRBV30 with TRBJ1-1; possible D gene TRBD1, 5 bases. Germline CDR1 is GTSNPN and CDR2 is SVGIG (reference sequence). The CDR3 spans 14 residues. With 3 bases removed from V and 6 bases from J, the gap between germline ends came to 17 bases. CDR3 sequence reads: CAWSVREISAEAFF. In nucleotides, the CDR3 is TGTGCCTGGAGCGTCAGGGAAATTTCGGCTGAAGCTTTCTTT.

The chain recombines TRBV10-2 with TRBJ2-1, with D perhaps TRBD1 or TRBD2 (7 bases each). This CDR3 comprises 13 residues. CDR1 WSHSY and CDR2 SAAADI come from the germline V gene. V was shortened by 5 bases and J by 8 bases, with 13 bases between the two germline ends. The CDR3: CASSSGGEDEQFF. The CDR3 coding sequence is TGCGCCAGCAGTTCAGGGGGGGAGGATGAGCAGTTCTTC.

A few counts support this clone. The V gene is TRBV19, the J gene TRBJ2-7; 10 bases align to TRBD1. CDR1 is LNHDA, CDR2 SQIVND, per germline (reference sequence). The CDR3 consists of 15 residues. Unmatched junction bases numbered 2, after V lost 3 bases and J lost 0 bases. The CDR3 loop reads CASSMGQGSSYEQYF. The CDR3 DNA sequence: TGTGCCAGTAGTATGGGACAGGGGAGCTCCTACGAGCAGTACTTC.

The genes are TRBV6-1 and TRBJ1-6, with D hard to call. V was clipped by 3 bases and J by 7 bases, with 10 bases between them. This CDR3 has 14 residues. Per the germline V gene, CDR1 is MNHNS and CDR2 is SASEGT. CDR3 amino acids: CASSDTVANSPLHF. Written as DNA, the CDR3 is TGTGCCAGCAGTGATACAGTCGCCAATTCACCCCTCCACTTT.

This chain joins TRBV7-9 and TRBJ2-1; D gene ambiguous. This CDR3 spans 13 amino acids. Between the trimmed V and J ends, which lost 4 bases and 2 bases, there was a span of 6 bases. Germline assignment: CDR1 SEHNR and CDR2 FQNEAQ (reference sequence). CDR3 protein: CASSYGPYNEQFF. The CDR3 DNA reads TGTGCCAGCAGCTATGGTCCCTACAATGAGCAGTTCTTC.